Below, 15 T cell receptor beta chains from the same sample are listed, as sequenced in a study of T-cell reconstitution after alpha-beta-depleted transplantation in children. Preparation of the TCRbeta library involved a method that used unique molecular identifiers. Each CDR3 protein gets one entry after TCRdb re-called the PCR reads with MiXCR. The repertoire consists of hundreds of thousands of distinct CDR3 sequences, with roughly 26% occurring once and the leading ten covering roughly 2.6%. Sequences were derived from PBMCs, sampled before TCRalphabeta/CD19-depleted stem cell transplant. All receptors derive from a girl aged 2 to 9 with Fanconi anemia, due to receive a stem cell transplant.

This clonotype was seen repeatedly, ten times or more. The CDR3 DNA sequence: TGCAGCGCGTGTCGGCCCCAAGAGACCCAGTACTTC. Its translation: CSACRPQETQYF. J is TRBJ2-5 and V is TRBV29-1; no clear D gene. Germline loops: CDR1 SQVTM, CDR2 ANQGSEA. CDR3 length: 12 amino acids. V was shortened by 7 bases and J by 1 base, with 10 bases between the two germline ends.

This clonotype was seen many times. V gene TRBV27 combines with J gene TRBJ2-7; unclear D gene. This CDR3 region has 14 residues. V lost 6 bases and J lost 0, with 12 bases in between. The germline gives CDR1 MNHEY, CDR2 SMNVEV (reference sequence). As DNA, the CDR3 is TGTGCCAGCAGACCTAACTGGAGCTCCTACGAGCAGTACTTC. It yields the protein CASRPNWSSYEQYF.

V and J are TRBV27 and TRBJ2-3, with no clear D. This CDR3 comprises 15 residues. Germline CDR1 reads MNHEY; CDR2 reads SMNVEV (reference sequence). The V gene lost 2 bases and the J gene lost 5 bases, with 14 bases spanning the gap. The CDR3 sequence is CASSLRAVLGDTQYF. For the CDR3, the DNA is TGTGCCAGCAGTTTAAGGGCAGTTCTTGGAGATACGCAGTATTTT.

The sample holds many counts of this clonotype. J is TRBJ2-5 and V is TRBV7-2; possible D gene TRBD2, 5 bases. Trimming took off 1 base at V and 1 base at J, with 16 bases between the two ends. Germline loops: CDR1 SGHTA, CDR2 FQGNSA. The CDR3 spans 17 residues. CDR3 DNA: TGTGCCAGCAGCTTAGTACTCGGAGCCGGGGTCCAAGAGACCCAGTACTTC. Protein sequence: CASSLVLGAGVQETQYF.

This clonotype was counted many times. The rearrangement links TRBV20-1 to TRBJ2-1, with unresolved D. V shed 4 bases and J shed 5 bases, with 12 bases lying between them. The CDR3 length is 13 residues. CDR1 and CDR2 (germline): DFQATT, SNEGSKA (reference sequence). The CDR3 DNA follows: TGCAGTGCTAACCTTCCTATCCACAATGAGCAGTTCTTC. It yields the protein CSANLPIHNEQFF.

This clonotype was seen many times. The V call is TRBV20-1, the J call TRBJ2-3; D is uncertain. The CDR3 runs 14 residues. The V gene's germline CDR1 is DFQATT and CDR2 SNEGSKA (reference sequence). Trimming removed 5 bases at V and 3 bases at J, with 15 bases between. CDR3 sequence reads: CSAFSTIGTDTQYF. DNA for the CDR3: TGCAGTGCTTTTAGCACTATCGGAACAGATACGCAGTATTTT.

The chain has TRBV13 and TRBJ2-3, with a possible D match to TRBD2 (5 bases). Germline V lookup: CDR1 PRHDT, CDR2 FYEKMQ (reference sequence). The CDR3 covers 17 residues. V lost 5 bases, J lost 0 bases, and 18 bases lay in between. DNA of the CDR3: TGTGCCAGCAGCAGCCTAAACCTAGCTCCAAGCACAGATACGCAGTATTTT. The encoded protein is CASSSLNLAPSTDTQYF.

The genes are TRBV7-2 and TRBJ2-3, with D unresolved. V lost 4 bases to trimming and J lost 9 bases, with 14 bases between them. The germline V gene encodes CDR1 SGHTA and CDR2 FQGNSA. CDR3 length equals 13 residues. Written as DNA, the CDR3 is TGTGCCAGCAGCTCCACCCGGGCTAGGACGCAGTATTTT. It yields the protein CASSSTRARTQYF.

The J gene is TRBJ1-1, the V gene TRBV4-1, with D unclear. V lost 8 bases and J lost 1, with 17 bases in between. This CDR3 has 15 residues. From germline, CDR1 is MGHRA and CDR2 YSYEKL. In nucleotides, the CDR3 is TGCGCCAGCTGTCAGCTAACTAGTGGGAACACTGAAGCTTTCTTT. Translated, it gives CASCQLTSGNTEAFF.

This clonotype was counted between two and nine times. The chain is built from TRBV5-1 and TRBJ2-2; D possibly corresponds to TRBD1 (6 bases). Germline CDR1 SGHRS, CDR2 YFSETQ. V lost 4 bases, J lost 4 bases, and 14 bases lay in between. The CDR3 loop spans 15 amino acids. CDR3 sequence (DNA): TGCGCCAGCAGCAGTAGGGGGAATGGCACCGGGGAGCTGTTTTTT. Protein product: CASSSRGNGTGELFF.

This clonotype was observed at least ten times. This sequence joins TRBV20-1 and TRBJ2-1; 8 bases are shared with TRBD2. The germline V gene has CDR1 DFQATT and CDR2 SNEGSKA (reference sequence). The CDR3 has 14 amino acids. V was clipped by 3 bases and J by 4 bases; unmatched bases: 5. This CDR3 is CSASGRARYNEQFF. The CDR3 DNA reads as TGCAGTGCTAGCGGGAGGGCCAGGTACAATGAGCAGTTCTTC.

The chain couples TRBV4-2 to TRBJ2-3, with TRBD1 as a possible D gene (8 bases). The CDR3 spans 16 residues. V lost 4 bases and J lost 1, with 15 bases in between. Germline loops: CDR1 LGHNA, CDR2 YNFKEQ. The chain's CDR3 is CASSPGQGGGTDTQYF. CDR3 coding DNA: TGTGCCAGCAGCCCCGGACAGGGAGGGGGCACAGATACGCAGTATTTT.

The chain links TRBV5-1 to TRBJ2-7; D is perhaps TRBD1 (6 bases). The CDR3 consists of 14 residues. The germline V gene encodes CDR1 SGHRS and CDR2 YFSETQ. The germline V and J ends were trimmed by 0 bases and 2 bases, with 9 bases remaining between them. CDR3 sequence: CASSLAGQPYEQYF. The CDR3 DNA reads TGCGCCAGCAGCTTGGCAGGACAGCCCTACGAGCAGTACTTC.

This clonotype was seen a handful of times. This chain uses TRBV29-1 with TRBJ2-1; 11 bases line up with TRBD2. CDR1 SQVTM and CDR2 ANQGSEA come from the germline V gene. V was pared by 4 bases and J by 0 bases, with 8 bases of the junction left unmatched. CDR3 size: 17 residues. This CDR3 is CSVATSGSPSSYNEQFF. The CDR3 DNA sequence: TGCAGCGTTGCCACTAGCGGGAGTCCCAGCTCCTACAATGAGCAGTTCTTC.

The sample holds a few counts of this clonotype. The rearrangement joins TRBV7-3 to TRBJ2-7; a weak D match, TRBD2 (5 bases). Trimming shortened V by 5 bases and J by 5 bases, and 13 bases separated the two germline ends. Germline-derived CDR1 and CDR2 are SGHTA and FQGTGA. The CDR3 is 13 residues long. Here the CDR3 DNA reads TGTGCCAGCAGCCTCTCCGCCGGGGACGAGCAGTACTTC. Translation: CASSLSAGDEQYF.